Listed below are T cell receptor beta chains from one sample, sequenced in a study of breast tumors, draining lymph nodes, adjacent tissues. TCRdb re-called the multiplex PCR reads with MiXCR, one entry per CDR3 protein. The sample shows 250,000 or so distinct CDR3 sequences, about 30% of them seen only once. Sequencing used axillary lymph node tissue. The receptor source for this set is a female donor with breast cancer. Some clones in this sample may be carry-over from other donors' samples. Each CDR3 is given with its conserved first and last residue. The D gene is left open where the match is weak. Some rows mark clone size as missing; the rest say once, few, many or name a class of expanded clone.

>TRBJ2-3|TRBD2|TRBV14|many|18
TGTGCCAGCAGCCACCGGGACAGAGGACTAGCGGGAGCTGATACGCAGTATTTT
CASSHRDRGLAGADTQYF
>TRBJ2-4|TRBD1|TRBV7-2|NA|16
TGTGCCAGCAGCTTGAGGACAGGGAAGGCCAAAAACATTCAGTACTTC
CASSLRTGKAKNIQYF
>TRBJ2-2|TRBD1|TRBV20-1|many|18
TGCAGTGCTACAATCCCTAGGACAGGGGCTTCGAACACCGGGGAGCTGTTTTTT
CSATIPRTGASNTGELFF
>TRBJ2-1|TRBD2|TRBV20-1|many|15
TGCAGTGCTAGACGCGGACTAGCGGGTCACAATGAGCAGTTCTTC
CSARRGLAGHNEQFF
>TRBJ2-5|TRBD1|TRBV7-2|many|13
TGTGCCAGCAGCAGGGGACAGGGTGAGACCCAGTACTTC
CASSRGQGETQYF
>TRBJ2-3|NA|TRBV11-2|many|15
TGTGCCAGCAGCTTATTGGGGGGAACGACAGATACGCAGTATTTT
CASSLLGGTTDTQYF
>TRBJ1-1|TRBD1|TRBV10-2|few|14
TGCGCCAGCCGACAGGGGGTGGGAAACACTGAAGCTTTCTTT
CASRQGVGNTEAFF
>TRBJ2-1|NA|TRBV19|many|16
TGTGCCAGTAGTAGCGGGTGGCGGGCCTCCTACAATGAGCAGTTCTTC
CASSSGWRASYNEQFF
>TRBJ2-2|NA|TRBV12-3/TRBV12-4|many|15
TGTGCCAGCAGTTTAGGGGGCCCGGGCACCGGGGAGCTGTTTTTT
CASSLGGPGTGELFF
>TRBJ2-5|NA|TRBV12-5|many|14
TGTGCTAGTGGTTTGGTAGACGTACAAGAGACCCAGTACTTC
CASGLVDVQETQYF
>TRBJ2-1|TRBD1|TRBV29-1|many|15
TGCAGCGTCGCCGGGGACAGCCAAATCTACAATGAGCAGTTCTTC
CSVAGDSQIYNEQFF
>TRBJ2-7|NA|TRBV2|NA|13
TGTGCCAGCAGTGACGATAGCAATCAGCCCCAGTACTTC
CASSDDSNQPQYF
>TRBJ1-6|NA|TRBV7-2|many|16
TGTGCCAGCAGCTTACGAAGAACAGGGCCCTTTTCACCCCTCCACTTT
CASSLRRTGPFSPLHF
>TRBJ2-5|NA|TRBV6-6|many|16
TGTGCCAGCAGTTACTCGGTTGAGGGCAGCCAAGAGACCCAGTACTTC
CASSYSVEGSQETQYF
>TRBJ2-1|TRBD2|TRBV5-4|NA|14
TGTGCCAGCAGCACGGGACTACTCTACAATGAGCAGTTCTTC
CASSTGLLYNEQFF
>TRBJ2-3|TRBD1|TRBV7-9|once|15
TGTGCCAGCAGCCCCCTGGGACAGGGAACAGATACGCAGTATTTT
CASSPLGQGTDTQYF
>TRBJ1-5|NA|TRBV15|NA|15
TGTGCCACCAGCACTCGGACCCCCACATCCGAGACCCAGCATTTT
CATSTRTPTSETQHF
>TRBJ2-1|NA|TRBV10-3|many|20
TGTGCCATCAGTGAGTCGGGACAGGGTAACGGACTAGCTCAATACAATGAGCAGTTCTTC
CAISESGQGNGLAQYNEQFF
>TRBJ2-3|TRBD2|TRBV7-6|NA|15
TGTGCCAGCACCGAAGCGGGAGTTACCACAGATACGCAGTATTTT
CASTEAGVTTDTQYF
>TRBJ2-7|NA|TRBV5-4|many|19
TGTGCCAGCAGCTCGACAGGGGGAAGGGGGAGCGGGAGGCTTTACGAGCAGTACTTC
CASSSTGGRGSGRLYEQYF
>TRBJ2-7|TRBD2|TRBV12-3/TRBV12-4|NA|16
TGTGCCAGCAGTTCCCGACTAGCGGGAGGTCAAAACGAGCAGTACTTC
CASSSRLAGGQNEQYF
>TRBJ2-2|TRBD1|TRBV4-1|many|16
TGCGCCAGCAGCCTCCGACAGGGGACGAACACCGGGGAGCTGTTTTTT
CASSLRQGTNTGELFF
>TRBJ1-4|NA|TRBV24-1|NA|16
TGTGCCACCAGTGATACCCGGGGGGCAACTAATGAAAAACTGTTTTTT
CATSDTRGATNEKLFF
>TRBJ1-2|NA|TRBV29-1|NA|13
TGCAGCGCACGTCGGGACACCCACTATGGCTACACCTTC
CSARRDTHYGYTF
>TRBJ1-5|TRBD1|TRBV7-2|many|14
TGTGCCAGCAGTTTGACAGGGGGGAATCAGCCCCAGCATTTT
CASSLTGGNQPQHF
>TRBJ2-7|TRBD2|TRBV20-1|many|14
TGCAGTGCGTCGACTAGCGGGAGCTTCTACGAGCAGTACTTC
CSASTSGSFYEQYF
>TRBJ2-7|NA|TRBV3-1|NA|14
TGTGCCAGCAGCCAGGGTAGCGAGCCCTACGAGCAGTACTTC
CASSQGSEPYEQYF
>TRBJ1-5|NA|TRBV12-3/TRBV12-4|many|20
TGTGCCAGCACCTTCGGCGGGGGGAATGGGGCAGGTGGTGGCAATCAGCCCCAGCATTTT
CASTFGGGNGAGGGNQPQHF
>TRBJ1-2|NA|TRBV10-3|many|15
TGTGCCATCAGTGATAGAGGGGGAATTAACTATGGCTACACCTTC
CAISDRGGINYGYTF
>TRBJ2-5|TRBD2|TRBV18|NA|18
TGTGCCAGCTCACCGAGGTCCGCTAGCGGGAGTTGGGTAGAGACCCAGTACTTC
CASSPRSASGSWVETQYF
>TRBJ2-7|NA|TRBV11-3|NA|18
TGTGCCAGCAGCCCTTGGACAGGACTGACGGGAGGGCCCCGCGAGCAGTACTTC
CASSPWTGLTGGPREQYF